This T cell receptor (beta chain) stems from a study of blood T cell repertoires in COVID-19. Under the authors' procedure: Reference gene primer amplification yielded estimated nucleated cell counts. Measured with immunoSEQ multiplex PCR; TCRdb has only the in-frame clones, and not every one. The D gene and trimming were derived from the DNA, and the V and J assignments and clone size from that table. The sample lists 40,000 to 45,000 clones; roughly 90% were seen once. With 7 bases clipped from V and 4 bases from J, the junction kept 6 bases outside the gene matches. The CDR3 is 15 residues long. In germline, CDR1 is LNHDA, CDR2 SQIVND (reference sequence).

This sequence originates from a human donor in a cohort sampled during active COVID-19. Sequencing used peripheral blood. The chain is built from TRBV19 and TRBJ2-3; 12 bases map to TRBD2. The CDR3 sequence: CASKTSGRGADTQYF. CDR3 nucleotides: TGTGCCAGTAAGACTAGCGGGAGAGGCGCAGATACGCAGTATTTT.